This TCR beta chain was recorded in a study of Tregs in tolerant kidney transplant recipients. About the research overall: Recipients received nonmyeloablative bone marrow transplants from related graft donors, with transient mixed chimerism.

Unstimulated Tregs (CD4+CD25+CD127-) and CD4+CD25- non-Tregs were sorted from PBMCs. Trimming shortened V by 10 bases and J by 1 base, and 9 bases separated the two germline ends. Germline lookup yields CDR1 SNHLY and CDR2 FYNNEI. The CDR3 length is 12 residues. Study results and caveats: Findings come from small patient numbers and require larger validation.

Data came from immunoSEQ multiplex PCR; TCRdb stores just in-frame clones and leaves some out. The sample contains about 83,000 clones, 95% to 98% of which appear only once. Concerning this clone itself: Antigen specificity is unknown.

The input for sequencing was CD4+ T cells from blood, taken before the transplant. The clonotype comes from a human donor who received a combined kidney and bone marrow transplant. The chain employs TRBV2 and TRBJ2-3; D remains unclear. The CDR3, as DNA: TGTGCCACCTATCGGGGCACAGATACGCAGTATTTT. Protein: CATYRGTDTQYF.